This T cell receptor beta chain was retrieved from a study of blood T cell repertoires in COVID-19. Study as a whole: The United States, Italy and Spain were the sources of the acute and convalescent COVID-19 samples.

The junction had 10 bases not matched to a gene; V was cut back by 5 bases and J by 5 bases. The CDR3 totals 16 residues. CDR1 and CDR2 from the germline V gene are SGHTA and FQGNSA. Researchers sorted participants into cohorts using their self-reported clinical history. Using immunoSEQ multiplex PCR, the repertoire was profiled, and TCRdb retains in-frame clones only, with some absent. This sample has over 200,000 clones; 88% occur once, and the top ten carry approximately 2.3%. Sequencing was carried out using PBMCs or T cells enriched from blood (not recorded which). The TCR originated in a woman aged 40 to 55 with acute COVID-19. The V call is TRBV7-2, the J call TRBJ2-2, with TRBD1 identical over 8 bases. CDR3 coding DNA: TGTGCCAGCAGCCCTCAGGGCAGGGGGCTTACCGGGGAGCTGTTTTTT. It encodes CASSPQGRGLTGELFF.